Below, one TCR beta chain is given with its context. Its antigen is currently unknown. Donors, without exception, were Caucasian adults residing in Nashville, Tennessee. Without sorting, samples used tens of millions of PBMCs for genomic DNA. The data were obtained in a study of shared clonotypes between healthy human individuals. Study-level points and caveats: Sampling used blood alone; tissue repertoires probably differ.

Sequenced by immunoSEQ multiplex PCR; TCRdb stores in-frame clones only, minus some. In the table there are about 470,000 clones, 70% to 80% of which are singletons. The CDR3 covers 16 residues. The J segment lost 5 bases and the V segment lost 3 bases, leaving 3 bases of the junction unmatched. Germline V gives CDR1 LNHDA, CDR2 SQIVND (reference sequence). Sequencing was performed on PBMCs. This TCR was recovered from a woman between 40 and 55 years old in good health. Some clones in this sample may be carry-over from other donors' samples. The V and J genes are TRBV19 and TRBJ2-5; 16 bases match TRBD2. CDR3 DNA sequence: TGTGCCAGTAGTATTGGGACTAGCGGGAGGGCGGAGACCCAGTACTTC. Translation gives CASSIGTSGRAETQYF.